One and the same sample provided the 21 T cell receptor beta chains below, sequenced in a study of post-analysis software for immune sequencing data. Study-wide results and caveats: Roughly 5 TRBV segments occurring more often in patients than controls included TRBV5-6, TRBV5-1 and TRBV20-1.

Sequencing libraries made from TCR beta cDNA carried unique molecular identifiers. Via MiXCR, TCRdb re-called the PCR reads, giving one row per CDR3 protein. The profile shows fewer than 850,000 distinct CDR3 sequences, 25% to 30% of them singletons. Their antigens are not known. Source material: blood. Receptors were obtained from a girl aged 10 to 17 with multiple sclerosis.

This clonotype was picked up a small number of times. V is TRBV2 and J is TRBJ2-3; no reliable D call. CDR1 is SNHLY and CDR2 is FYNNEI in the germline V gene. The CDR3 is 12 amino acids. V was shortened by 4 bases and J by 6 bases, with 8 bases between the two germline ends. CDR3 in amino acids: CASSAHSDTQYF. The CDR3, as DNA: TGTGCCAGCAGTGCCCACTCGGATACGCAGTATTTT.

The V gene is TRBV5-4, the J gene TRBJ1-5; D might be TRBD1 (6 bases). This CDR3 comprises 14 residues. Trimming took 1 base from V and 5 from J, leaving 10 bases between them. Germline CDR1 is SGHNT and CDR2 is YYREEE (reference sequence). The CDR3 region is CASSLKGVDQPQHF. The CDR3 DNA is TGTGCCAGCAGCTTGAAGGGGGTTGATCAGCCCCAGCATTTT.

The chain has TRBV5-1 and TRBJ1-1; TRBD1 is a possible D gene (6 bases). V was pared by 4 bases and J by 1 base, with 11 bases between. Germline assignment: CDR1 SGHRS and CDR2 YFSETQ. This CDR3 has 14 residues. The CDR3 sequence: CASSIPTGNTEAFF. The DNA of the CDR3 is TGCGCCAGCAGCATCCCGACAGGGAACACTGAAGCTTTCTTT.

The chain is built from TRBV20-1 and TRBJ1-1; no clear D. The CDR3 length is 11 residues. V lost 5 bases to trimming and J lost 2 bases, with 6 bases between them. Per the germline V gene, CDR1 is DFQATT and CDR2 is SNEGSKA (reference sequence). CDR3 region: CSAAANTEAFF. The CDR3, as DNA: TGCAGTGCTGCCGCCAACACTGAAGCTTTCTTT.

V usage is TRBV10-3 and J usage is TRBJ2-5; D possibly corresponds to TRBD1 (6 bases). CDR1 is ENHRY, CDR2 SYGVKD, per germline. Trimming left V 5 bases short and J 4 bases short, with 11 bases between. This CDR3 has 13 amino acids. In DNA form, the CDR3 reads TGTGCCATCAGTTCCGGGACACTAGAGACCCAGTACTTC. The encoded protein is CAISSGTLETQYF.

CDR3 region: CSVEGTRPGLAGGTWRTDTQYF. DNA for the CDR3: TGCAGCGTTGAAGGAACCAGACCGGGACTAGCGGGAGGGACCTGGCGCACAGATACGCAGTATTTT. The rearrangement uses TRBV29-1 and TRBJ2-3; 16 bases agree with TRBD2. V trimming: 1 base; J trimming: 1 base; junction bases outside the gene matches: 17. The CDR3 runs to 22 residues. Germline CDR1 is SQVTM and CDR2 is ANQGSEA.

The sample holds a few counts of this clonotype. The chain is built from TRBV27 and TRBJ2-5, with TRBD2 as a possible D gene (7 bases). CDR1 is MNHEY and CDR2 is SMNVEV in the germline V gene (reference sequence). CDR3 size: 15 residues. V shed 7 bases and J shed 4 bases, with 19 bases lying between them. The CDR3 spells CASTKGGRAGETQYF. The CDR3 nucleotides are TGTGCCAGCACCAAGGGGGGGCGGGCCGGAGAGACCCAGTACTTC.

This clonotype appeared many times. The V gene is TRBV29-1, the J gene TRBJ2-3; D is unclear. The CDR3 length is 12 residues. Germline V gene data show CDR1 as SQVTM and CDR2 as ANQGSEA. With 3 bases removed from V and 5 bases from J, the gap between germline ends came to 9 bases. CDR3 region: CSVDVGGDTQYF. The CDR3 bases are TGCAGCGTTGACGTGGGCGGAGATACGCAGTATTTT.

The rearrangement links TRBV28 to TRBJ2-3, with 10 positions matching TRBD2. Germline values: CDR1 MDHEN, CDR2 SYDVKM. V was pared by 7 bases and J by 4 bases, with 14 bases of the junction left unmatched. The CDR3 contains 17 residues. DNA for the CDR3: TGTGCCAGCATAGGAAGCGGGAGGGTCCGCTTGGCAGATACGCAGTATTTT. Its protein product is CASIGSGRVRLADTQYF.

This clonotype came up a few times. This CDR3 is CASSLPQLAGLTDTQYF. The CDR3 DNA follows: TGTGCCAGCAGTTTACCCCAACTAGCGGGCCTCACAGATACGCAGTATTTT. The chain employs TRBV28 and TRBJ2-3, with 9 bases identical to TRBD2. J lost 2 bases, V lost 2 bases, and 8 bases had no gene match. Germline V lookup: CDR1 MDHEN, CDR2 SYDVKM. This CDR3 comprises 17 residues.

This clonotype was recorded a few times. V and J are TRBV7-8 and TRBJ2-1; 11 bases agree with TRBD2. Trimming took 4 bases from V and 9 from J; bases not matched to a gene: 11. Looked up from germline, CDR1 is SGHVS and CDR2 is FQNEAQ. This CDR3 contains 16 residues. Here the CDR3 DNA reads TGTGCCAGCAGCTACGAAATAGCGGGAGGGCTCGGTGAGCAGTTCTTC. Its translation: CASSYEIAGGLGEQFF.

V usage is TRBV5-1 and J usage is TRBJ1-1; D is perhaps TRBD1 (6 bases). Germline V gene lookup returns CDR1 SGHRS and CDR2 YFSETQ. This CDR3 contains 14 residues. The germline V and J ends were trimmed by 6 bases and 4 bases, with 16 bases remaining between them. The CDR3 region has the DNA TGCGCCAGCACCGAACAGCAGGGGAGCACTGAAGCTTTCTTT. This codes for CASTEQQGSTEAFF.

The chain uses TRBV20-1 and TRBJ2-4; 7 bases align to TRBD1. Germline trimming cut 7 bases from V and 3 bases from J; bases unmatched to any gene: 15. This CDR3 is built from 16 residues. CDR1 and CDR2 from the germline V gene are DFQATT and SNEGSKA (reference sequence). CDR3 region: CSVVTGALQGKNIQYF. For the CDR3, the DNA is TGCAGTGTCGTAACAGGGGCTCTACAAGGCAAAAACATTCAGTACTTC.

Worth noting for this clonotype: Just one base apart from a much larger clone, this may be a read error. CDR3 sequence reads: CAITSQTAEGYTF. The CDR3 nucleotides are TGTGCCATCACTAGCCAGACGGCGGAGGGCTACACCTTC. The chain carries TRBV10-3 and TRBJ1-2; D gene uncertain. CDR3 size: 13 residues. V gave up 7 bases and J gave up 8 bases, with 17 bases separating them. CDR1 is ENHRY and CDR2 is SYGVKD in the germline V gene.

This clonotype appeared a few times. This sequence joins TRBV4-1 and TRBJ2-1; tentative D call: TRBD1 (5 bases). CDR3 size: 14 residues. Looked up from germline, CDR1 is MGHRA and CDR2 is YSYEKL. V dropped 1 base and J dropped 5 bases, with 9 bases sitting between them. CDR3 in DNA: TGCGCCAGCAGCCAAGTTACAGGCGACAATGAGCAGTTCTTC. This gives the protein CASSQVTGDNEQFF.

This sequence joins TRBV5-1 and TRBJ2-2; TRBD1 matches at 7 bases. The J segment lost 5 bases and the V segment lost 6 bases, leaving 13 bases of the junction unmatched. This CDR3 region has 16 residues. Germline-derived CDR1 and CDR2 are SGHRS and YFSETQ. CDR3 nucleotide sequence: TGCGCCAGCACCCCCGGAGACAACAGGGGAACCGGGGAGCTGTTTTTT. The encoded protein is CASTPGDNRGTGELFF.

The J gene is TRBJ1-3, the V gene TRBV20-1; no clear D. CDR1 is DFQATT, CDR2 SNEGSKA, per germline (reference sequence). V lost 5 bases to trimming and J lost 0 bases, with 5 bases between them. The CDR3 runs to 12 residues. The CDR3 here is CSAGPSGNTIYF. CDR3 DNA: TGCAGTGCTGGACCCTCTGGAAACACCATATATTTT.

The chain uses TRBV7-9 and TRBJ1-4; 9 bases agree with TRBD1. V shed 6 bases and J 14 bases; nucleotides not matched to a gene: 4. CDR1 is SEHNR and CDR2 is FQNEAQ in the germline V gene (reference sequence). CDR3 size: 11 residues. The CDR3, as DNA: TGTGCCAGCAGGAGGGACAGGGACCTGTTTTTT. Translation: CASRRDRDLFF.

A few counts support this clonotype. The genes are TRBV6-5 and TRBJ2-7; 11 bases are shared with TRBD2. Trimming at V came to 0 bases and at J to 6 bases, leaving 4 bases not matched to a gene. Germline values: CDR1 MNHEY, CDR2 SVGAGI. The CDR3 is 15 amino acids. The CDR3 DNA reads TGTGCCAGCAGTTACTCGAGGCTAGCGGGGGGCGAGCAGTACTTC. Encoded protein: CASSYSRLAGGEQYF.

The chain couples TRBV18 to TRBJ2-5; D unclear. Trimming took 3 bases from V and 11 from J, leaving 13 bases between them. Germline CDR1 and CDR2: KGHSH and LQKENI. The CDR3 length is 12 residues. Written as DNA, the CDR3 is TGTGCCAGCTCACCGAGTAGCCATGAGCAGTACTTC. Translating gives CASSPSSHEQYF.

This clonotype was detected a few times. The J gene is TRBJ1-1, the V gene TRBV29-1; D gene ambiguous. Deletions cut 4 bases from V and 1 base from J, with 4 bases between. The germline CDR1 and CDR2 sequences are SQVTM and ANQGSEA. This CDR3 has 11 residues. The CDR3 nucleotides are TGCAGCGTTGGTTCGAACACTGAAGCTTTCTTT. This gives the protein CSVGSNTEAFF.